This passage covers 9 T cell receptor beta chains from one sample sequenced in a study of CD8 T cells in Susac syndrome. An amount of RNA that ranged from roughly 0.5 to 1 ug was reverse transcribed with random hexamers. TCRdb fed the immunoSEQ multiplex PCR reads into MiXCR, producing one record per CDR3 protein. The sample includes around 140,000 distinct CDR3 sequences, just under 95% of them seen just once. Sequencing was carried out using CD4+ T cells from PBMCs. The receptors derive from a human donor with Susac syndrome.

V usage is TRBV7-2 and J usage is TRBJ2-7; TRBD2 matches 14 bases. Looked up from germline, CDR1 is SGHTA and CDR2 is FQGNSA. The junction had 4 bases not matched to a gene; V was cut back by 1 base and J by 2 bases. This CDR3 is built from 17 residues. The CDR3 here is CASSLGTSGGPAYEQYF. The CDR3, as DNA: TGTGCCAGCAGCTTAGGGACTAGCGGGGGGCCCGCCTACGAGCAGTACTTC.

The chain recombines TRBV5-1 with TRBJ2-7; 10 bases line up with TRBD2. V gave up 1 base and J gave up 6 bases; unmatched junction bases: 7. From germline, CDR1 is SGHRS and CDR2 YFSETQ. There are 15 residues in the CDR3. The CDR3 coding sequence is TGCGCCAGCAGCTTGACCCTAGCGGGAGCCACCGAGCAGTACTTC. Residues: CASSLTLAGATEQYF.

V gene TRBV5-5 combines with J gene TRBJ2-4; D assignment may be TRBD1 or TRBD2 (5 bases each). The CDR3 spans 16 residues. V lost 0 bases and J lost 0, with 10 bases in between. Germline V gene sequence: CDR1 SGHKS, CDR2 YYEKEE (reference sequence). CDR3 DNA: TGTGCCAGCAGCTTGGGGGTGGGGGTAGCCAAAAACATTCAGTACTTC. It is translated as CASSLGVGVAKNIQYF.

This sequence joins TRBV20-1 and TRBJ1-1; TRBD1 matches at 9 bases. The CDR3 consists of 14 residues. Germline CDR1 and CDR2: DFQATT and SNEGSKA (reference sequence). V was pared by 4 bases and J by 8 bases, with 11 bases of the junction left unmatched. In nucleotides, the CDR3 is TGCAGTGCTAAAGAACCGGGACAGGGAACCGAAGCTTTCTTT. Its translation: CSAKEPGQGTEAFF.

CDR3 loop: CASGNTEAFF. The CDR3 region has the DNA TGTGCCAGCGGGAACACTGAAGCTTTCTTT. The chain combines TRBV7-9 with TRBJ1-1; no reliable D call. The CDR3 extends over 10 amino acids. Trimming cost V 8 bases and J 1 base, with 2 bases left between them. Germline CDR1 and CDR2: SEHNR and FQNEAQ (reference sequence).

This clonotype has just one count. The chain combines TRBV10-3 with TRBJ2-7; D tentatively fits TRBD1 or TRBD2 (6 bases each). CDR3 size: 12 residues. The germline gives CDR1 ENHRY, CDR2 SYGVKD. The V end was cut by 5 bases, the J end by 6 bases, with 11 bases between. The DNA of the CDR3 is TGTGCCATCAGTTCAGAGGGGGGCGAGCAGTACTTC. Translated: CAISSEGGEQYF.

The gene calls are TRBV7-2 and TRBJ2-7; TRBD2 might be the D (6 bases). The V and J ends lost 6 bases and 2 bases respectively, with 14 bases between them. Germline loops: CDR1 SGHTA, CDR2 FQGNSA. This CDR3 is 14 amino acids long. Here the CDR3 reads CASRLAGRTYEQYF. The CDR3 bases are TGTGCCAGCAGGTTGGCAGGGAGGACCTACGAGCAGTACTTC.

The chain carries TRBV20-1 and TRBJ1-1; possibly TRBD1 for D (5 bases). CDR1 is DFQATT, CDR2 SNEGSKA, per germline (reference sequence). This CDR3 is 14 amino acids long. Between the trimmed V and J ends, which lost 3 bases and 1 base, there was a span of 12 bases. The CDR3 bases are TGCAGTGCTAGTGCAGGGTGGGGGAACACTGAAGCTTTCTTT. Protein sequence: CSASAGWGNTEAFF.

This rearrangement joins TRBV5-4 to TRBJ1-1; D is unresolved. Germline loops: CDR1 SGHNT, CDR2 YYREEE (reference sequence). The CDR3 sequence is 13 residues long. The V end was cut by 5 bases, the J end by 3 bases, with 11 bases between. CDR3 in DNA: TGTGCCAGCAGTTCACCGACTTACACTGAAGCTTTCTTT. It specifies CASSSPTYTEAFF.